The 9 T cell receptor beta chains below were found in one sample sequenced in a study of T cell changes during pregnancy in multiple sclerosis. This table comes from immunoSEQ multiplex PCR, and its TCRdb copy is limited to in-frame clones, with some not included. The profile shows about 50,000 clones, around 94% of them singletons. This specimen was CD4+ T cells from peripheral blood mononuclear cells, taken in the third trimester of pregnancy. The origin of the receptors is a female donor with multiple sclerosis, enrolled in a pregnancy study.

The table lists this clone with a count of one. The CDR3 region has the DNA TGTGCCAGCAGTCCCTCTACAGGGCGGGCCAACGTCCTGACTTTC. Protein sequence: CASSPSTGRANVLTF. The gene calls are TRBV25-1 and TRBJ2-6; TRBD1 is a possible D gene (6 bases). Trimming shortened V by 5 bases and J by 5 bases, and 13 bases separated the two germline ends. This CDR3 comprises 15 residues. Germline V gene sequence: CDR1 MGHDK, CDR2 SYGVNS.

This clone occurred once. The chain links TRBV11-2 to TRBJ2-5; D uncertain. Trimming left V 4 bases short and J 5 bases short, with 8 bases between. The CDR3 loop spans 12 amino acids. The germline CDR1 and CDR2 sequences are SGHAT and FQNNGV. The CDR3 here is CASSSDSETQYF. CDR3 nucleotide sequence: TGTGCCAGCAGCTCTGACTCGGAGACCCAGTACTTC.

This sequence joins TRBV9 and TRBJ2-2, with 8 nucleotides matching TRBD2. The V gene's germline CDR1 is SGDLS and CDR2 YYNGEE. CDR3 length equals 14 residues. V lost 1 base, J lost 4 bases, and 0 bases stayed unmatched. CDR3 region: CASSVLAGTGELFF. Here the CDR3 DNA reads TGTGCCAGCAGCGTACTAGCGGGCACCGGGGAGCTGTTTTTT.

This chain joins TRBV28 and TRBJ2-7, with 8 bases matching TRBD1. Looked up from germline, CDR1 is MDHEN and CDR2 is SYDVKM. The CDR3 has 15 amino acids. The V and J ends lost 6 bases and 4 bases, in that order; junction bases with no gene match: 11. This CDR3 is CASSAPDRDRYEQYF. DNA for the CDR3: TGTGCCAGCAGCGCCCCGGACAGGGACCGATACGAGCAGTACTTC.

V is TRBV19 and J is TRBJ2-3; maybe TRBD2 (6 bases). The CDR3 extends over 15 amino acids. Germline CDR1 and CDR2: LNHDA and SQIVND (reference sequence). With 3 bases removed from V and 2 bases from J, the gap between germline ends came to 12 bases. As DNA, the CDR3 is TGTGCCAGTAGTATCGCGGCGGGACCCACAGATACGCAGTATTTT. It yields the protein CASSIAAGPTDTQYF. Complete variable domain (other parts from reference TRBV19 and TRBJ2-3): DGGITQSPKYLFRKEGQNVTLSCEQNLNHDAMYWYRQDPGQGLRLIYYSQIVNDFQKGDIAEGYSVSREKKESFPLTVTSAQKNPTAFYLCASSIAAGPTDTQYFGPGTRLTVL.

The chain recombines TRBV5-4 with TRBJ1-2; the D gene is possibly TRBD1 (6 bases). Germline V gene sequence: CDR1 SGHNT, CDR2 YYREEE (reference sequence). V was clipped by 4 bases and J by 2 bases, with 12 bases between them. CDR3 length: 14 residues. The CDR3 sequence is CASSTGGANYGYTF. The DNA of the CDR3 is TGTGCCAGCAGCACCGGGGGGGCAAACTATGGCTACACCTTC.

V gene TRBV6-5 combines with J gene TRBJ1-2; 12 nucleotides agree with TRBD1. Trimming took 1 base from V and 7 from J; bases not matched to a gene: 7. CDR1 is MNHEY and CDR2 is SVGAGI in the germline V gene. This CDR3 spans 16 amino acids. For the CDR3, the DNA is TGTGCCAGCAGTTACTTGTCCGGGACAGGGGGCCGTGGCTACACCTTC. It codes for CASSYLSGTGGRGYTF.

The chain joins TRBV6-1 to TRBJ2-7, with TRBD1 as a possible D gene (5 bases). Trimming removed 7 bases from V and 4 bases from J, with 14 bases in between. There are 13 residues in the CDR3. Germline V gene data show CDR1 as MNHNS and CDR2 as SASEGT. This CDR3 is CASKTQDIYEQYF. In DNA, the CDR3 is TGTGCCAGCAAGACTCAGGACATTTACGAGCAGTACTTC.

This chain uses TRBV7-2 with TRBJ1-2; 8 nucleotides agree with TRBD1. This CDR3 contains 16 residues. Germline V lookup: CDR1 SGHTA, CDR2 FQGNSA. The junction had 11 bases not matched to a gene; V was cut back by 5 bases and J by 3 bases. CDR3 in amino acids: CASSLTLRGRDYGYTF. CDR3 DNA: TGTGCCAGCAGCCTAACGCTCAGGGGGCGCGACTATGGCTACACCTTC.